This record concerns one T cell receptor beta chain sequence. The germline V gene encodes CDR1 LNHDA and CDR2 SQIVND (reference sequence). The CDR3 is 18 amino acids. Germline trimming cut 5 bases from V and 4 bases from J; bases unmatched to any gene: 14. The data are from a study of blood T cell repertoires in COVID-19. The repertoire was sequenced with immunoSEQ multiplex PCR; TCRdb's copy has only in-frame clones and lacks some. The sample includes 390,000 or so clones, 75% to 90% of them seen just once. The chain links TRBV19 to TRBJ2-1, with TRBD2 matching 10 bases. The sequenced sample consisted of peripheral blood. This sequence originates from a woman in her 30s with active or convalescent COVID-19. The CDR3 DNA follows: TGTGCCAGTAGTTTGGTTCTCACTAGCGGGGTCTTGTACAATGAGCAGTTCTTC. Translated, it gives CASSLVLTSGVLYNEQFF.